A single sample is the source of the 10 T cell receptor beta chains below, sequenced in a study of cytomegalovirus exposure and HLA in healthy donors (TCRdb year 2017). Libraries were constructed by the immunoSEQ multiplex PCR assay. The multiplex PCR relied on a mix of 60 forward primers for TCR Vbeta segments and 13 reverse primers for TCR Jbeta segments. TCRdb carries this immuneACCESS record with in-frame sequences only. Its versions omit some clonotypes, under half of them owing to an unresolved V gene in the studies checked, with the rest unexplained. Within this sample are 100,000 to 120,000 clones, with roughly 67% of them counted one time only. Of the sample, 7.5% to 9% is held by the ten largest clones. Sequenced sample: PBMCs. The receptors here all came from a man between 18 and 29 years old in good health and CMV-seropositive.

The chain uses TRBV9 and TRBJ2-2; perhaps TRBD2 as D (5 bases). From germline, CDR1 is SGDLS and CDR2 YYNGEE. CDR3 length: 15 residues. V was cut by 0 bases and J by 7 bases, with 13 bases left in between. This CDR3 reads CASSVATTGSGELFF. CDR3 nucleotide sequence: TGTGCCAGCAGCGTAGCAACCACGGGGAGCGGGGAGCTGTTTTTT.

This clone was picked up one time. The chain couples TRBV7-6 to TRBJ2-5; 7 positions agree with TRBD1. The CDR3 consists of 16 residues. CDR1 is SGHVS, CDR2 FNYEAQ, per germline. The V gene end was trimmed by 4 bases and the J gene end by 4 bases; junction bases not matched to a gene: 12. CDR3: CASSSRLQGSLETQYF. As DNA, the CDR3 is TGTGCCAGCAGCTCACGCCTACAGGGGTCTTTAGAGACCCAGTACTTC.

This clone has more than one count but fewer than ten. The J gene is TRBJ2-1, the V gene TRBV5-4, with D uncertain. The CDR3 totals 14 residues. Per the germline V gene, CDR1 is SGHNT and CDR2 is YYREEE (reference sequence). V was shortened by 2 bases and J by 6 bases, with 12 bases between the two germline ends. The CDR3 loop is CASSFRRHSNEQFF. DNA of the CDR3: TGTGCCAGCAGCTTTCGTCGACATAGCAATGAGCAGTTCTTC.

V is TRBV10-3 and J is TRBJ1-5; D is possibly TRBD1 (5 bases). The germline V gene encodes CDR1 ENHRY and CDR2 SYGVKD. The V end lost 7 bases, the J end lost 1 base, and 17 bases lay between the germline ends. The CDR3 consists of 16 residues. CDR3 coding DNA: TGTGCCATCACTAAACAGGAGGGTGGGAGCAATCAGCCCCAGCATTTT. It yields the protein CAITKQEGGSNQPQHF.

This clone appeared a few times. This chain joins TRBV7-2 and TRBJ1-5, with a tentative D call TRBD1 (5 bases). V shed 4 bases and J shed 2 bases, with 9 bases lying between them. Germline values: CDR1 SGHTA, CDR2 FQGNSA. The CDR3 spans 14 residues. CDR3 in amino acids: CASSYRGGNQPQHF. As DNA, the CDR3 is TGTGCCAGCAGCTATAGGGGTGGCAATCAGCCCCAGCATTTT.

This clone turned up a few times. The chain uses TRBV11-2 and TRBJ2-5, with 12 bases matching TRBD2. The CDR3 has 14 residues. Losses at the gene ends were 1 base for V and 12 bases for J; bases not matched to a gene: 6. Germline loops: CDR1 SGHAT, CDR2 FQNNGV. Here the CDR3 reads CASSLGLAGGWEYF. The CDR3 DNA sequence: TGTGCCAGCAGCTTAGGCCTAGCGGGGGGGTGGGAGTACTTC.

This clone appeared a single time. This chain joins TRBV5-6 and TRBJ1-3; D call uncertain. This CDR3 is built from 14 residues. Per the germline V gene, CDR1 is SGHDT and CDR2 is YYEEEE. V lost 2 bases and J lost 3, with 9 bases in between. The CDR3 is CASSFLSRGNTIYF. The CDR3 nucleotides read TGTGCCAGCAGCTTTCTCTCTCGTGGAAACACCATATATTTT.

This clone was observed a handful of times. Germline and junction disagree at one end, which may indicate a read error. The chain links TRBV7-9 to TRBJ2-5; TRBD1 matches at 7 bases. The CDR3 spans 18 residues. The germline V gene has CDR1 SEHNR and CDR2 FQNEAQ (reference sequence). CDR3 region: CSSSLSGQEAQDQETQYF. DNA of the CDR3: TGTTCCAGCAGCTTATCTGGACAGGAAGCGCAGGACCAAGAGACCCAGTACTTC.

This chain uses TRBV2 with TRBJ2-7; 10 nucleotides agree with TRBD2. This CDR3 is built from 14 residues. With V trimmed by 7 bases and J by 4 bases, 7 bases remained unmatched. Germline V gives CDR1 SNHLY, CDR2 FYNNEI. The CDR3 loop reads CASKVTSGAYEQYF. As DNA, the CDR3 is TGTGCCAGCAAAGTAACTAGCGGGGCTTACGAGCAGTACTTC.

In its sample, this clone was seen a few times. This sequence joins TRBV11-1 and TRBJ2-1, with 9 bases aligning to TRBD2. CDR3 length: 17 residues. CDR1 and CDR2 (germline): SGHAT, FQDESV (reference sequence). J lost 4 bases, V lost 3 bases, and 10 bases had no gene match. The CDR3 DNA follows: TGTGCCAGCAGCTTGCCTGAGCGGGGGGCAATATACAATGAGCAGTTCTTC. Translating gives CASSLPERGAIYNEQFF.